The present T cell receptor (beta chain) was sequenced within a study of regulatory T cells in long-lasting Graves disease. At the level of the study: Positivity for TSH receptor antibodies plus over 5 years of antithyroid drugs meant persistent Graves' disease.

This clonotype has a count of ten or more. CDR3 length: 13 amino acids. The V end lost 11 bases, the J end lost 8 bases, and 21 bases lay between the germline ends. Germline V gene lookup returns CDR1 ENHRY and CDR2 SYGVKD. Combining iRepertoire HTBI primers with Arm-PCR of CDR3 regions, the authors built TCR beta libraries. Via MiXCR, TCRdb re-called the multiplex PCR reads, giving one row per CDR3 protein. The data hold about 400,000 distinct CDR3 sequences, with more than 20% observed a single time. Time point described: persistent/refractory GD, antithyroid drugs over 5 years with positive TRAb. PBMC-extracted RNA yielded the TCR library. EDTA tubes collected nine milliliters of peripheral blood.

This sequence originates from a female donor with Graves disease. The sequenced sample was peripheral blood mononuclear cells (PBMCs), obtained when the disease was refractory, from a patient treated with antithyroid drugs. The chain uses TRBV10-3 and TRBJ1-2; D call uncertain. CDR3: CAASQPVFEGYTF. Here the CDR3 DNA reads TGTGCCGCTTCTCAACCGGTGTTCGAGGGCTACACCTTC.